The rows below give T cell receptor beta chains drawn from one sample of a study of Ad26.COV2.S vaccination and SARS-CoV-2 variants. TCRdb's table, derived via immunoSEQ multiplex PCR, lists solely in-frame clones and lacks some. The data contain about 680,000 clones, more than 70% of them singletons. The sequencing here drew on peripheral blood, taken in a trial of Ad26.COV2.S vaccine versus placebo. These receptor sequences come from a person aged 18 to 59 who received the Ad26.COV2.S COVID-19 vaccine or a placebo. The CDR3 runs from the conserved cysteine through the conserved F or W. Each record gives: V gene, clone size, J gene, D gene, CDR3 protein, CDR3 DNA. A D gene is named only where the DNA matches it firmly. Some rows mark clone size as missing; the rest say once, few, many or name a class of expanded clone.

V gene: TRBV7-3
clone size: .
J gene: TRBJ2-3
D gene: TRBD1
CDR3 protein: CASSKDRGTDTQYF
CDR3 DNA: TGTGCCAGCAGCAAGGACAGGGGTACAGATACGCAGTATTTT

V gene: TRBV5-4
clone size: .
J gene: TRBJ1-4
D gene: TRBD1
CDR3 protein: CASSDRGNEKLFF
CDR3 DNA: TGTGCCAGCAGCGACAGGGGTAATGAAAAACTGTTTTTT

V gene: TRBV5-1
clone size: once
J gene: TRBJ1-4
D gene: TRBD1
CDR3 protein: CASSLGPGDRGEKLFF
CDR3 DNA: TGCGCCAGCAGCTTGGGGCCGGGGGACAGGGGCGAAAAACTGTTTTTT

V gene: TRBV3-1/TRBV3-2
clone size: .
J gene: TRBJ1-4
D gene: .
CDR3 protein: CASSPPPGGAIEKLFF
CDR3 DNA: TGTGCCAGCAGCCCACCCCCAGGTGGGGCTATCGAAAAACTGTTTTTT

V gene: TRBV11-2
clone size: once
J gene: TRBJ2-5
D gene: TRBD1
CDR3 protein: CASSEQGAETQYF
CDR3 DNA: TGTGCCAGCAGCGAACAGGGGGCAGAGACCCAGTACTTC

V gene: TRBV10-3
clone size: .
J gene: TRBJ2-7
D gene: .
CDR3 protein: CAISTAISSYEQYF
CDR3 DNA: TGTGCCATCTCGACAGCGATCAGCTCCTACGAGCAGTACTTC

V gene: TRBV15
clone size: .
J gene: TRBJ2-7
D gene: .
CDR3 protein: CATSRDRREQYF
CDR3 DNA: TGTGCCACCAGCAGAGATAGGAGGGAGCAGTACTTC

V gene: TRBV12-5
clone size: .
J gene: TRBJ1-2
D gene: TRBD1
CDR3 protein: CASGSTGTGGGYTF
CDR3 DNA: TGTGCTAGTGGTTCCACCGGGACAGGGGGCGGCTACACCTTC

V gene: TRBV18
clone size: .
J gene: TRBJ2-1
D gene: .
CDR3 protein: CASSPNNNEQFF
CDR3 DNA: TGTGCCAGCTCACCTAACAACAATGAGCAGTTCTTC

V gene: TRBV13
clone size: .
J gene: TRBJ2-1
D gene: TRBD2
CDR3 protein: CASSLGEGLAGGGEQFF
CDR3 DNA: TGTGCCAGCAGCTTGGGAGAGGGACTAGCGGGAGGTGGTGAGCAGTTCTTC

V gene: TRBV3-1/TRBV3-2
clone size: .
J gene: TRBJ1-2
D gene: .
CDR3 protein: CASSQEGGGGYTF
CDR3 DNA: TGTGCCAGCAGCCAAGAAGGGGGGGGTGGCTACACCTTC

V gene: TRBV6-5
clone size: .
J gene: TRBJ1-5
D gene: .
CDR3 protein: CATYHSNQPQHF
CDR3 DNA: TGTGCCACGTACCACAGCAATCAGCCCCAGCATTTT

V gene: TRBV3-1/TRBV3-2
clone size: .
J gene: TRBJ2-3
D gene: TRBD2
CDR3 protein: CASSQDLSAGGRDTQYF
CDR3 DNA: TGTGCCAGCAGCCAAGATCTCTCCGCGGGAGGGAGAGATACGCAGTATTTT

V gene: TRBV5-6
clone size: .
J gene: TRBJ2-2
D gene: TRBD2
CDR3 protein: CASSATSGNTGELFF
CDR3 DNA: TGTGCCAGCAGCGCGACTAGCGGGAACACCGGGGAGCTGTTTTTT

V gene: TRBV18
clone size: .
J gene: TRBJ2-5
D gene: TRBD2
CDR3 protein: CASSPSGSDGETQYF
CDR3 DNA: TGTGCCAGCTCACCAAGCGGGAGCGACGGGGAGACCCAGTACTTC

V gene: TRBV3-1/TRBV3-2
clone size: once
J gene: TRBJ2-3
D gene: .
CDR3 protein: CASSQDLSTGGIRQYF
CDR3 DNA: TGTGCCAGCAGCCAAGACCTCTCCACCGGTGGGATCAGGCAGTATTTT

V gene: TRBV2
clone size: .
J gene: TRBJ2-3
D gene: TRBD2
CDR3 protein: CATKKVAGGTDTQYF
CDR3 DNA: TGTGCCACCAAGAAAGTAGCGGGAGGGACAGATACGCAGTATTTT

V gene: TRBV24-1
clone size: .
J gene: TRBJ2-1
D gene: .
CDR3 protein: CATSDFDEQFF
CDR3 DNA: TGTGCCACCAGTGATTTTGATGAGCAGTTCTTC

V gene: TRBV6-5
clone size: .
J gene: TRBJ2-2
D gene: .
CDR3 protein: CASQARHLNTGELFF
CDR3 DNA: TGTGCCAGTCAAGCGCGACACCTTAACACCGGGGAGCTGTTTTTT

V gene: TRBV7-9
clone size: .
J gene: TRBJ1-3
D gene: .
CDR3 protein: CASSLAGAAGNTIYF
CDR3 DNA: TGTGCCAGCAGCTTAGCAGGGGCGGCTGGAAACACCATATATTTT

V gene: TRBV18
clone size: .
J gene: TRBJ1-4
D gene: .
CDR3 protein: CASSGATNEKLFF
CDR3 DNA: TGTGCCAGCTCCGGAGCAACTAATGAAAAACTGTTTTTT

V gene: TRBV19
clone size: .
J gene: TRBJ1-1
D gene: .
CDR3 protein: CASSATVGTEAFF
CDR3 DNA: TGTGCCAGTAGTGCCACAGTGGGCACTGAAGCTTTCTTT

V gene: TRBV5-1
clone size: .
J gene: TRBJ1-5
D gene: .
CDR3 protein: CASSPRGDSNQPQHF
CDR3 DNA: TGCGCCAGCAGCCCCCGAGGGGACTCAAATCAGCCCCAGCATTTT

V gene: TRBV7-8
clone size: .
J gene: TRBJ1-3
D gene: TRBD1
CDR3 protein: CASSFPQGGVSGNTIYF
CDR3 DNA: TGTGCCAGCAGCTTCCCCCAGGGGGGTGTTTCAGGAAACACCATATATTTT

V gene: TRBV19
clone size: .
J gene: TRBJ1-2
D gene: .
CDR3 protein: CASNRDGGYTF
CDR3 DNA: TGTGCCAGTAACCGGGATGGGGGCTACACCTTC

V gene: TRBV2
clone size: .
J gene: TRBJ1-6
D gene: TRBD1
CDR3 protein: CASRTGTGGFSPLHF
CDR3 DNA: TGTGCCAGCAGGACCGGGACAGGGGGCTTTTCACCCCTCCACTTT

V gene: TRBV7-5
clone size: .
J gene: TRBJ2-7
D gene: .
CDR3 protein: CARSGRCGQALGEQYF
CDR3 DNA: TGTGCCAGAAGCGGACGCTGCGGACAGGCCCTGGGGGAGCAGTACTTC

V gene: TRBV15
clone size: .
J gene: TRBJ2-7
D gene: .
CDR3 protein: CATSIRVGYEQYF
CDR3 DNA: TGTGCCACCAGCATCCGGGTCGGCTACGAGCAGTACTTC

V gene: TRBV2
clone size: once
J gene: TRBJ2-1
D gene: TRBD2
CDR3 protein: CASSAPRGSSYNEQFF
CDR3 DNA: TGTGCCAGCAGTGCCCCGCGGGGGAGCTCCTACAATGAGCAGTTCTTC

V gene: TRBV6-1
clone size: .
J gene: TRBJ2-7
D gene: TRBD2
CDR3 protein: CASSEPSVRSGRLYEQYF
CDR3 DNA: TGTGCCAGCAGTGAACCAAGCGTTCGAAGCGGGAGGCTCTACGAGCAGTACTTC

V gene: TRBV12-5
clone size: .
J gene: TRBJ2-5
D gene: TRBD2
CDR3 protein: CASGFGGLGETQYF
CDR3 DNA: TGTGCTAGTGGTTTCGGGGGGTTAGGAGAGACCCAGTACTTC

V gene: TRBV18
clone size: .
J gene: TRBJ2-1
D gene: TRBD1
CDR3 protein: CASSPAGQGVYNEQFF
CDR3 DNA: TGTGCCAGCTCACCAGCGGGACAGGGGGTTTACAATGAGCAGTTCTTC

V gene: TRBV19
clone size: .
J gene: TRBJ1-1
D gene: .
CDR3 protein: CASSPSWGQNTEAFF
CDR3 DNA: TGTGCCAGTAGTCCCTCGTGGGGGCAAAACACTGAAGCTTTCTTT

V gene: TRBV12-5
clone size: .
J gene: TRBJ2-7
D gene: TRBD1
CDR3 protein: CASAQGENPRSYEQYF
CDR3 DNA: TGTGCTAGTGCCCAGGGGGAGAACCCACGCTCCTACGAGCAGTACTTC

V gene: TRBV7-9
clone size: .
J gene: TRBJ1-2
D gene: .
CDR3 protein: CASSLAGRSPYGYTF
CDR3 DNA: TGTGCCAGCAGCTTAGCGGGACGCAGTCCCTATGGCTACACCTTC

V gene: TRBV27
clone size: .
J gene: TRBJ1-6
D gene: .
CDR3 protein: CASSQRMRSPLHF
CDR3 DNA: TGTGCCAGCAGTCAACGAATGCGGTCACCCCTCCACTTT

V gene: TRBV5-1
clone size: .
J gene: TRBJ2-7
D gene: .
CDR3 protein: CASSLRGRHEQYF
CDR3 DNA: TGCGCCAGCAGCTTGAGAGGGCGACACGAGCAGTACTTC

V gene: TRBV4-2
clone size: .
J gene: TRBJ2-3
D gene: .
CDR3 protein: CASSQVGGRPAGYTDTQYF
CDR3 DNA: TGTGCCAGCAGCCAAGTTGGGGGCCGGCCAGCGGGGTACACAGATACGCAGTATTTT

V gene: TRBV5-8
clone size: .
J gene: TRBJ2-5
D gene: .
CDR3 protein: CASSFQEETQYF
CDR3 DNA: TGTGCCAGCAGCTTTCAAGAAGAGACCCAGTACTTC

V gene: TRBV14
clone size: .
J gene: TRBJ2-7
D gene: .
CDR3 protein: CASSLGTGTTSSYEQYF
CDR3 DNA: TGTGCCAGCAGCCTAGGGACTGGGACAACCTCGTCCTACGAGCAGTACTTC

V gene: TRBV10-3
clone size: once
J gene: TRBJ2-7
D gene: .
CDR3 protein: CAISGVDEQYF
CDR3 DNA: TGTGCCATCAGTGGGGTCGACGAGCAGTACTTC

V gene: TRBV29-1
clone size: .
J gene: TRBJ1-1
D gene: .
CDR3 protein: CSVEEGSQTEAFF
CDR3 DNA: TGCAGCGTAGAAGAGGGAAGTCAGACTGAAGCTTTCTTT